These 22 T cell receptor beta chains came from one sample sequenced in a study of OX40 agonist ivuxolimab in advanced cancers. TCRdb's copy holds only in-frame clones and misses some; the assay was immunoSEQ multiplex PCR. The sample includes approximately 28,000 clones, 86% seen only once; the top ten take about 25%. Material: CD4+ or CD8+ T cells sorted from blood, obtained in a trial of the OX40 agonist ivuxolimab. The receptors were sampled from an adult with an advanced solid tumor such as melanoma, head and neck, liver or kidney cancer.

The chain is built from TRBV7-9 and TRBJ2-5, with a weak D call TRBD1 (6 bases). V lost 1 base and J lost 1, with 7 bases in between. This CDR3 has 14 amino acids. Germline loops: CDR1 SEHNR, CDR2 FQNEAQ (reference sequence). CDR3 in DNA: TGTGCCAGCAGCTTAGTGGGGGCCCAAGAGACCCAGTACTTC. It translates to CASSLVGAQETQYF.

V is TRBV7-8 and J is TRBJ1-1, with D tentatively TRBD1 (5 bases). The V gene lost 5 bases and the J gene lost 5 bases, with 18 bases spanning the gap. CDR3 length: 15 amino acids. Germline V lookup: CDR1 SGHVS, CDR2 FQNEAQ. Written as DNA, the CDR3 is TGTGCCAGCAGCCTAACCCTGGACATTAGGACTGAAGCTTTCTTT. Translating gives CASSLTLDIRTEAFF. Supplemented by reference TRBV7-8 and TRBJ1-1, the full variable domain reads GAGVSQSPRYKVAKRGQDVALRCDPISGHVSLFWYQQALGQGPEFLTYFQNEAQLDKSGLPSDRFFAERPEGSVSTLKIQRTQQEDSAVYLCASSLTLDIRTEAFFGQGTRLTVV.

V is TRBV4-1 and J is TRBJ2-7; 8 positions match TRBD2. V was clipped by 5 bases and J by 2 bases; unmatched bases: 8. CDR3 length equals 15 residues. Germline CDR1 and CDR2: MGHRA and YSYEKL. CDR3 DNA sequence: TGCGCCAGCAGCGTTCTCCCGGGACTAGCCTACGAGCAGTACTTC. Protein sequence: CASSVLPGLAYEQYF.

CDR3 protein: CASSPGHRGEQYF. In nucleotides, the CDR3 is TGTGCCAGCAGTCCGGGACACCGGGGCGAGCAGTACTTC. V gene TRBV27 combines with J gene TRBJ2-7; TRBD1 might be the D (6 bases). Trimming took off 5 bases at V and 6 bases at J, with 14 bases between the two ends. The CDR3 spans 13 residues. Germline-derived CDR1 and CDR2 are MNHEY and SMNVEV (reference sequence).

This chain links TRBV5-1 with TRBJ1-5, with 10 bases that match TRBD1. The CDR3 spans 18 residues. Germline V gene data show CDR1 as SGHRS and CDR2 as YFSETQ. V shed 7 bases, J shed 1 base, and the junction held 14 bases outside the gene matches. In DNA, the CDR3 is TGCGCCAGCGCTAAAGGACAGGGGGAGGATTGGAGCAATCAGCCCCAGCATTTT. Protein product: CASAKGQGEDWSNQPQHF.

This sequence joins TRBV7-9 and TRBJ2-7, with D perhaps being TRBD1 or TRBD2 (5 bases each). CDR1 and CDR2 from the germline V gene are SEHNR and FQNEAQ (reference sequence). Trimming removed 5 bases at V and 7 bases at J, with 18 bases between. CDR3 length: 14 residues. The CDR3 sequence: CASSKDGTPREQYF. CDR3 nucleotides: TGTGCCAGCAGCAAAGACGGGACGCCCAGGGAGCAGTACTTC.

The chain couples TRBV10-3 to TRBJ1-2; no reliable D call. V was trimmed by 0 bases and J by 4 bases, leaving 9 bases between them. CDR3 length equals 14 residues. Germline CDR1 is ENHRY and CDR2 is SYGVKD. CDR3 nucleotides: TGTGCCATCAGTGAGTCCGGTTACAGCTATGGCTACACCTTC. Protein: CAISESGYSYGYTF.

The rearrangement uses TRBV30 and TRBJ1-1; 7 bases fit TRBD1. V gave up 7 bases and J gave up 7 bases; unmatched junction bases: 15. This CDR3 is built from 14 residues. Germline CDR1 GTSNPN, CDR2 SVGIG (reference sequence). The DNA of the CDR3 is TGTGCCTACAAAGAGGGGGCCGGCGTGGATGAAGCTTTCTTT. Translated, it gives CAYKEGAGVDEAFF.

This clone was picked up one time. The chain uses TRBV7-6 and TRBJ2-1; 10 nucleotides match TRBD2. The germline gives CDR1 SGHVS, CDR2 FNYEAQ. CDR3 size: 17 residues. V was clipped by 5 bases and J by 9 bases; unmatched bases: 16. The chain's CDR3 is CASSLDPVSGRTAEQFF. The CDR3, as DNA: TGTGCCAGCAGCCTCGACCCCGTTAGCGGGAGGACGGCTGAGCAGTTCTTC. The whole variable domain, remainder taken from reference TRBV7-6 and TRBJ2-1, is GAGVSQSPRYKVTKRGQDVALRCDPISGHVSLYWYRQALGQGPEFLTYFNYEAQQDKSGLPNDRFSAERPEGSISTLTIQRTEQRDSAMYRCASSLDPVSGRTAEQFFGPGTRLTVL.

V usage is TRBV27 and J usage is TRBJ2-5, with TRBD2 as a possible D gene (6 bases). Germline V gives CDR1 MNHEY, CDR2 SMNVEV (reference sequence). The V and J ends lost 0 bases and 4 bases respectively, with 12 bases between them. The CDR3 has 15 residues. Here the CDR3 reads CASSLSPGSGETQYF. CDR3 sequence (DNA): TGTGCCAGCAGTTTATCTCCCGGGAGCGGAGAGACCCAGTACTTC.

The chain links TRBV6-6 to TRBJ2-1; 7 positions match TRBD2. CDR1 MNHNY and CDR2 SVGAGI come from the germline V gene (reference sequence). Trimming removed 2 bases from V and 1 base from J; junction bases left unmatched: 5. This CDR3 contains 16 residues. CDR3: CASSYRTRGSYNEQFF. DNA for the CDR3: TGTGCCAGCAGTTACAGGACTAGGGGATCCTACAATGAGCAGTTCTTC.

The chain has TRBV7-9 and TRBJ2-1; D gene uncertain. Per germline, CDR1 SEHNR and CDR2 FQNEAQ (reference sequence). This CDR3 contains 14 residues. Trimming cost V 5 bases and J 5 bases, with 13 bases left between them. The chain's CDR3 is CASSPWTTHNEQFF. The DNA for the CDR3 is TGTGCCAGCAGCCCATGGACCACGCACAATGAGCAGTTCTTC.

This rearrangement joins TRBV21-1 to TRBJ2-1. TRBV21-1 is a recognized pseudogene. This CDR3 has 16 residues. This CDR3 is CASSPLEQEACNEQFF. As DNA, the CDR3 is TGTGCCAGCAGCCCCTTAGAACAGGAGGCGTGCAATGAGCAGTTCTTC.

V gene TRBV29-1 combines with J gene TRBJ2-7; D might be TRBD1 (6 bases). Per the germline V gene, CDR1 is SQVTM and CDR2 is ANQGSEA. V gave up 4 bases and J gave up 3 bases, with 10 bases separating them. The CDR3 extends over 12 amino acids. This CDR3 reads CSVAPQGYEQYF. DNA of the CDR3: TGCAGCGTTGCCCCACAGGGCTACGAGCAGTACTTC.

The chain combines TRBV11-3 with TRBJ2-7; D gene ambiguous. Trimming left V 6 bases short and J 1 base short, with 19 bases between. CDR3 length: 16 residues. Germline V gene lookup returns CDR1 SGHNT and CDR2 YENEEA. The CDR3 coding sequence is TGTGCCAGCAGTCAACACACTACGATCGTTTCCTACGAGCAGTACTTC. Translating it yields CASSQHTTIVSYEQYF.

This chain uses TRBV7-1 with TRBJ1-2; TRBD1 is a possible D gene (6 bases). TRBV7-1 is noted as an ORF with a role that remains uncertain. Trimming stripped 3 bases from V and 2 bases from J, with 10 bases between. The CDR3 is 14 amino acids. This chain's CDR3 is CASSSGTTNYGYTF. As DNA, the CDR3 is TGTGCCAGCAGCTCCGGGACAACCAACTATGGCTACACCTTC.

In its sample, this clone was seen a few times. This rearrangement joins TRBV5-6 to TRBJ2-3; D gene unclear. Trimming stripped 0 bases from V and 2 bases from J, with 7 bases between. The CDR3 spans 14 residues. The germline V gene has CDR1 SGHDT and CDR2 YYEEEE. The CDR3 sequence: CASSLGAPTDTQYF. The DNA for the CDR3 is TGTGCCAGCAGCTTGGGAGCGCCCACAGATACGCAGTATTTT.

The V and J genes are TRBV4-1 and TRBJ2-4, with D possibly TRBD2 on 6 matching bases. The CDR3 totals 16 residues. Per germline, CDR1 MGHRA and CDR2 YSYEKL. Trimming took 4 bases from V and 2 from J, leaving 15 bases between them. The DNA of the CDR3 is TGCGCCAGCAGCCCGGGGGTTAGCGAGACCAAAAACATTCAGTACTTC. Translated, it gives CASSPGVSETKNIQYF.

The chain joins TRBV15 to TRBJ2-5; no clear D. Trimming cost V 5 bases and J 5 bases, with 18 bases left between them. This CDR3 is 15 amino acids long. CDR1 is LNHNV and CDR2 is YYDKDF in the germline V gene (reference sequence). The CDR3 region has the DNA TGTGCCACCAGCTCCAGCGCCGTTGAGAGGGAGACCCAGTACTTC. This sequence encodes CATSSSAVERETQYF.

The V call is TRBV29-1, the J call TRBJ2-2, with a possible D match to TRBD2 (5 bases). This CDR3 is built from 17 residues. V lost 6 bases and J lost 5, with 25 bases in between. The germline V gene has CDR1 SQVTM and CDR2 ANQGSEA. This CDR3 is CSVLDTLPKGGTGELFF. CDR3 DNA sequence: TGCAGCGTACTAGATACCCTTCCGAAGGGCGGGACCGGGGAGCTGTTTTTT.

The chain carries TRBV5-6 and TRBJ1-5; 9 positions match TRBD1. CDR3 length: 14 residues. The ends lost 2 bases at V and 4 bases at J; junction bases unmatched: 1. Germline loops: CDR1 SGHDT, CDR2 YYEEEE. The CDR3 here is CASSFGQGNQPQHF. The CDR3 nucleotides read TGTGCCAGCAGCTTCGGACAGGGGAATCAGCCCCAGCATTTT.

The CDR3 protein is CAWSPSATSEQYF. In DNA, the CDR3 is TGTGCCTGGAGTCCCAGTGCCACTAGCGAGCAGTACTTC. J is TRBJ2-7 and V is TRBV30; D might be TRBD2 (5 bases). The V gene lost 2 bases and the J gene lost 6 bases, with 14 bases spanning the gap. The length of the CDR3 is 13 residues. Germline V gene sequence: CDR1 GTSNPN, CDR2 SVGIG (reference sequence).